The 8 T cell receptor beta chains below were found in one sample sequenced in a study of CD8 T cells in Susac syndrome (dated by TCRdb to about 2019). Libraries were constructed by the immunoSEQ multiplex PCR assay. RNA was extracted using the RNeasy kit, and about 0.45 to 1 microgram was reverse transcribed with random hexamers. TCRdb reprocessing: public reads trimmed at Q25 with fastp, clones called with MiXCR, in-frame beta chains kept. Under each unique CDR3 protein, matching rows form one entry showing the most common genes and DNA. The sample has approximately 120,000 distinct CDR3 sequences on record, 85% to 95% of them singletons. The ten largest account for over 0.1% of the sample. Source material: CD8+ T cells from PBMCs. Receptors originate from a human donor in good health.

This clonotype occurred a few times. V gene TRBV7-9 combines with J gene TRBJ2-7; TRBD2 is a possible D gene (5 bases). The length of the CDR3 is 13 residues. CDR1 and CDR2 (germline): SEHNR, FQNEAQ (reference sequence). Deletions cut 5 bases from V and 2 bases from J, with 10 bases between. The CDR3 region is CASSGKTTYEQYF. The DNA of the CDR3 is TGTGCCAGCAGCGGAAAGACTACCTACGAGCAGTACTTC.

The DNA for the CDR3 is TGTGCCAGCAGTTACTCGCGGGTTTACAATGAGCAGTTCTTC. Residues: CASSYSRVYNEQFF. This chain joins TRBV6-6 and TRBJ2-1; possible D gene TRBD2, 5 bases. V lost 0 bases and J 4 bases, leaving 7 bases between the germline ends. The germline gives CDR1 MNHNY, CDR2 SVGAGI (reference sequence). CDR3 length: 14 amino acids.

This clonotype was observed a few times. The gene calls are TRBV6-5 and TRBJ2-5; the match to TRBD1 covers 8 bases. The trim removed 4 bases at V and 4 bases at J, leaving 11 bases unmatched. The germline V gene encodes CDR1 MNHEY and CDR2 SVGAGI. The CDR3 spans 16 residues. The CDR3 protein is CASSFGTGRLRETQYF. The CDR3 coding sequence is TGTGCCAGCAGTTTCGGGACAGGCAGGCTAAGAGAGACCCAGTACTTC.

This clonotype was recorded once. This chain connects TRBV12-3 or TRBV12-4 to TRBJ2-1, with unresolved D. The V end was cut by 7 bases, the J end by 3 bases, with 16 bases between. This CDR3 region has 15 residues. Here the CDR3 reads CASTRVGAHYNEQFF. In nucleotides, the CDR3 is TGTGCCAGCACCCGTGTGGGCGCTCACTACAATGAGCAGTTCTTC.

The rearrangement uses TRBV6-2 or TRBV6-3 and TRBJ2-1; 9 positions agree with TRBD2. The CDR3 runs to 15 residues. The V gene end was trimmed by 2 bases and the J gene end by 8 bases; junction bases not matched to a gene: 7. Germline V gives CDR1 MNHEY, CDR2 SVGEGT. CDR3 coding DNA: TGTGCCAGCAGTTACGGGGCGGGGGGGCCCTATGAGCAGTTCTTC. Amino acid sequence: CASSYGAGGPYEQFF.

J is TRBJ1-5 and V is TRBV7-8, with 8 bases aligning to TRBD1. The CDR3 consists of 15 residues. Germline-derived CDR1 and CDR2 are SGHVS and FQNEAQ. V gave up 1 base and J gave up 4 bases; unmatched junction bases: 3. The CDR3 protein is CASSLETGGNQPQHF. CDR3 nucleotide sequence: TGTGCCAGCAGCTTAGAAACAGGGGGTAATCAGCCCCAGCATTTT.

The rearrangement joins TRBV20-1 to TRBJ2-7, with 7 bases that match TRBD1. J gave up 1 base and V 5 bases, and 11 bases lay outside the gene matches. The germline CDR1 and CDR2 sequences are DFQATT and SNEGSKA (reference sequence). The CDR3 has 15 residues. CDR3 nucleotides: TGCAGTGCTTTCTTAGTGGACAGGTTTTCCTACGAGCAGTACTTC. The encoded protein is CSAFLVDRFSYEQYF.

The V and J genes are TRBV28 and TRBJ2-7; possibly TRBD1 for D (5 bases). Germline values: CDR1 MDHEN, CDR2 SYDVKM. V lost 2 bases to trimming and J lost 3 bases, with 8 bases between them. This CDR3 is built from 13 residues. The CDR3 reads CASSLGQGYEQYF. The CDR3 nucleotides read TGTGCCAGCAGTTTAGGGCAGGGCTACGAGCAGTACTTC. Full variable domain (rest looked up from reference TRBV28 and TRBJ2-7): DVKVTQSSRYLVKRTGEKVFLECVQDMDHENMFWYRQDPGLGLRLIYFSYDVKMKEKGDIPEGYSVSREKKERFSLILESASTNQTSMYLCASSLGQGYEQYFGPGTRLTVT.